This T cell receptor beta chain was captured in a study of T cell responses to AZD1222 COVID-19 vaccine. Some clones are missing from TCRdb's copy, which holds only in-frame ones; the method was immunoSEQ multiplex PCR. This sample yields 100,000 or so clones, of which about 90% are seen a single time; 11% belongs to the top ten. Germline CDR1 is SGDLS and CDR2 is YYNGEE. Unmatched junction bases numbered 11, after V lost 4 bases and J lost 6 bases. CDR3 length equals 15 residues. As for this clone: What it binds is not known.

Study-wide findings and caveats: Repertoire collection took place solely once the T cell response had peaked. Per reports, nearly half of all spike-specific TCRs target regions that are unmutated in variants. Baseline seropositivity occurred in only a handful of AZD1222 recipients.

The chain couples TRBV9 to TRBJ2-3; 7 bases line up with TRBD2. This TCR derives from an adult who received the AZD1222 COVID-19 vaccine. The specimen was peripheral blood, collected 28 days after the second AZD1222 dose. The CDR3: CASSPPSGLIDTQYF. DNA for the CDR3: TGTGCCAGCAGCCCCCCTAGCGGCTTGATCGATACGCAGTATTTT.